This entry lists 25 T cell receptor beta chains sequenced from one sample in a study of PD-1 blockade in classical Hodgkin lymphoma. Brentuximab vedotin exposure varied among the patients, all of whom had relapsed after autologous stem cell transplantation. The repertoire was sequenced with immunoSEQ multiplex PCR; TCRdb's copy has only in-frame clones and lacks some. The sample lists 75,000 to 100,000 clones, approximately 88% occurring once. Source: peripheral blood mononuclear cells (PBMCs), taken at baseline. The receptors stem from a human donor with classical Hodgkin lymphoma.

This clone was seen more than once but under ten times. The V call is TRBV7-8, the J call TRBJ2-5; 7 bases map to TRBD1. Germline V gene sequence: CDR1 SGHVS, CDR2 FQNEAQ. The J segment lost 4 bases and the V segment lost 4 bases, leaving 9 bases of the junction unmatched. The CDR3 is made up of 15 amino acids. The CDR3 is CASSSNTGAGETQYF. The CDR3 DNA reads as TGTGCCAGCAGCTCAAATACAGGGGCAGGAGAGACCCAGTACTTC.

The CDR3: CASSTFLRGRWASGRAKDTQYF. In DNA form, the CDR3 reads TGTGCCAGTAGTACCTTCCTCAGGGGGCGTTGGGCTAGCGGGAGGGCCAAAGATACGCAGTATTTT. The chain uses TRBV19 and TRBJ2-3; 12 bases align to TRBD2. Germline values: CDR1 LNHDA, CDR2 SQIVND (reference sequence). The CDR3 runs to 22 residues. V lost 4 bases, J lost 5 bases, and 25 bases stayed unmatched.

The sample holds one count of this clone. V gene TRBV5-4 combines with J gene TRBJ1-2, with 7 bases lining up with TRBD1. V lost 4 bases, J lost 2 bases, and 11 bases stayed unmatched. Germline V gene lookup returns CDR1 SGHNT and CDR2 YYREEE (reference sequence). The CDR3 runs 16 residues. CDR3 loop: CASSRARGETNYGYTF. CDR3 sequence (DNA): TGTGCCAGCAGCCGGGCCAGGGGGGAAACCAACTATGGCTACACCTTC.

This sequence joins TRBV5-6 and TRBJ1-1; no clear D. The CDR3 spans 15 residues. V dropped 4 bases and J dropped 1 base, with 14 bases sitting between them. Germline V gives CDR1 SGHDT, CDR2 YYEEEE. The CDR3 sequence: CASSPEPAPNTEAFF. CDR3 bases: TGTGCCAGCAGCCCCGAACCGGCGCCGAACACTGAAGCTTTCTTT. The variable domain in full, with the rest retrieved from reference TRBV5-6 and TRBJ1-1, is DAGVTQSPTHLIKTRGQQVTLRCSPKSGHDTVSWYQQALGQGPQFIFQYYEEEERQRGNFPDRFSGHQFPNYSSELNVNALLLGDSALYLCASSPEPAPNTEAFFGQGTRLTVV.

The CDR3 is CASTGQGGSNQPQHF. The DNA for the CDR3 is TGTGCCAGCACTGGGCAGGGCGGGAGCAATCAGCCCCAGCATTTT. This chain joins TRBV6-1 and TRBJ1-5; the D gene is possibly TRBD1 (5 bases). CDR1 is MNHNS and CDR2 is SASEGT in the germline V gene. The V gene lost 7 bases and the J gene lost 1 base, with 14 bases spanning the gap. The CDR3 is 15 amino acids.

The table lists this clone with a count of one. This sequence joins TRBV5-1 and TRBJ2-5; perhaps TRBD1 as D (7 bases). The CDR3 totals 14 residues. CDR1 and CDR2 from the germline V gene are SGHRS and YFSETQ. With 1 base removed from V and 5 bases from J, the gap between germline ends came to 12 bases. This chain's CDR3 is CASSLYAGGETQYF. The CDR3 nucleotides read TGCGCCAGCAGCTTGTACGCAGGGGGGGAGACCCAGTACTTC. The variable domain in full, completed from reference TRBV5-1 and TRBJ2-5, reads KAGVTQTPRYLIKTRGQQVTLSCSPISGHRSVSWYQQTPGQGLQFLFEYFSETQRNKGNFPGRFSGRQFSNSRSEMNVSTLELGDSALYLCASSLYAGGETQYFGPGTRLLVL.

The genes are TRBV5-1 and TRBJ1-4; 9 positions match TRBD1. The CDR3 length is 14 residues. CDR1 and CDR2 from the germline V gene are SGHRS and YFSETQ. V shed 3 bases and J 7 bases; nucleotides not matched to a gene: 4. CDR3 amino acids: CASSYDRGAEKLFF. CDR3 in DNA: TGCGCCAGCAGCTACGACAGGGGGGCTGAAAAACTGTTTTTT.

CDR3 loop: CASSLAQGGTGYTF. In DNA form, the CDR3 reads TGCGCCAGCAGCTTGGCCCAGGGAGGGACTGGCTACACCTTC. V gene TRBV5-1 combines with J gene TRBJ1-2; a possible D gene is TRBD1 (5 bases). The germline V gene encodes CDR1 SGHRS and CDR2 YFSETQ. Between the trimmed V and J ends, which lost 0 bases and 7 bases, there was a span of 13 bases. This CDR3 has 14 residues.

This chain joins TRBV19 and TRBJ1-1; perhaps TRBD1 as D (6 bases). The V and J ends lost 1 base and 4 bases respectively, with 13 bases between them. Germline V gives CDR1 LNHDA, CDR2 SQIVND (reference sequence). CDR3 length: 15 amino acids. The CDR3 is CASSIVSGGGTEAFF. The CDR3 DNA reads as TGTGCCAGTAGTATAGTATCGGGGGGCGGCACTGAAGCTTTCTTT. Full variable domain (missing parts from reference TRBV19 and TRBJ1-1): DGGITQSPKYLFRKEGQNVTLSCEQNLNHDAMYWYRQDPGQGLRLIYYSQIVNDFQKGDIAEGYSVSREKKESFPLTVTSAQKNPTAFYLCASSIVSGGGTEAFFGQGTRLTVV.

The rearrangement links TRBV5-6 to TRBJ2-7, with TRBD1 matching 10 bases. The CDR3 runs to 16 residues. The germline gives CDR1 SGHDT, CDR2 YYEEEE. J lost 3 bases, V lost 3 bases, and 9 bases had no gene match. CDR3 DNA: TGTGCCAGCAGCTCTTTAGGTTGGGACAGGGGCTACGAGCAGTACTTC. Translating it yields CASSSLGWDRGYEQYF.

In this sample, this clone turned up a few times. Here the CDR3 DNA reads TGTGCCAGTAGTCCCCAGGGGGGTTCGAACACCGGGGAGCTGTTTTTT. This encodes CASSPQGGSNTGELFF. The chain has TRBV19 and TRBJ2-2; tentative D call: TRBD1 (7 bases). Germline V CDR1 and CDR2: LNHDA, SQIVND (reference sequence). V was clipped by 5 bases and J by 0 bases, with 13 bases between them. This CDR3 is built from 16 residues.

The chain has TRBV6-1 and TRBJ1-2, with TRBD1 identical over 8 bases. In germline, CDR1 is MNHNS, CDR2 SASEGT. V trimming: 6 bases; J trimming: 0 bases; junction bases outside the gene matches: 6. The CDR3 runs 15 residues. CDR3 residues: CASRKDRATNYGYTF. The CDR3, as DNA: TGTGCCAGCAGGAAGGACAGGGCCACTAACTATGGCTACACCTTC.

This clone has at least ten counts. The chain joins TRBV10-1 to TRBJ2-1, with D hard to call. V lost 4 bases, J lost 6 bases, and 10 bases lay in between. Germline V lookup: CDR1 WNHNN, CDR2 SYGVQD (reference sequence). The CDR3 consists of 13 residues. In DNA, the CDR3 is TGCGCCAGCAGTGGTCTGTTGTCCAATGAGCAGTTCTTC. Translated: CASSGLLSNEQFF.

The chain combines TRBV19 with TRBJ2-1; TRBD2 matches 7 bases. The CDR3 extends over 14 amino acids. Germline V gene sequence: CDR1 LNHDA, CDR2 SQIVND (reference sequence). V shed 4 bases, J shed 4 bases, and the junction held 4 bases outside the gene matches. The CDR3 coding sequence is TGTGCCAGTAGTAGCCTAGCGGATTACAATGAGCAGTTCTTC. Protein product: CASSSLADYNEQFF. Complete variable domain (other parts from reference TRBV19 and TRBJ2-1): DGGITQSPKYLFRKEGQNVTLSCEQNLNHDAMYWYRQDPGQGLRLIYYSQIVNDFQKGDIAEGYSVSREKKESFPLTVTSAQKNPTAFYLCASSSLADYNEQFFGPGTRLTVL.

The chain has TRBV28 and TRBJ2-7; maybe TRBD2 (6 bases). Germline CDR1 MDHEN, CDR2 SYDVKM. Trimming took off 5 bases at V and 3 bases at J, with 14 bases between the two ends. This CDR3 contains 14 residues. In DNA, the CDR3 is TGTGCCAGCAGTCTCTCCGGGACTTACTACGAGCAGTACTTC. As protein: CASSLSGTYYEQYF.

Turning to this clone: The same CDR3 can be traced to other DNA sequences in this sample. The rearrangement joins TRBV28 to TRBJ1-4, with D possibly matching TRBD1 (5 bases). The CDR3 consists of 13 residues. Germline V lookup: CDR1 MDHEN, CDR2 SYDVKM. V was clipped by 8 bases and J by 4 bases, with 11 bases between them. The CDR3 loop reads CASRRDGNEKLFF. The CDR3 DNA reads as TGTGCCAGCCGCCGGGACGGTAATGAAAAACTGTTTTTT.

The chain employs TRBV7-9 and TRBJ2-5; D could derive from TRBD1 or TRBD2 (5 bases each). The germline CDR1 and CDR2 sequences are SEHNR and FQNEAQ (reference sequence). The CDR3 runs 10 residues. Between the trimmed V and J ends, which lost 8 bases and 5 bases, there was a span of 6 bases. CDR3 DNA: TGTGCCAGCGGGGGTGAGACCCAGTACTTC. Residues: CASGGETQYF.

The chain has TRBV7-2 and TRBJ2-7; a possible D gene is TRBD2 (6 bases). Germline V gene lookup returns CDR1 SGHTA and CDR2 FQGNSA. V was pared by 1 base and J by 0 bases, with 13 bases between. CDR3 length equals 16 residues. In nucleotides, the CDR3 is TGTGCCAGCAGCTTAGTTGAGGCGGGAAGCTCCTACGAGCAGTACTTC. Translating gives CASSLVEAGSSYEQYF.

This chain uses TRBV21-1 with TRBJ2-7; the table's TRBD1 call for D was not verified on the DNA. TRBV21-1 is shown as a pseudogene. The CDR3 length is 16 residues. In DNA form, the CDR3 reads TGTGCCAGCAGCAGGGCAATTTGGGACAGCTCCTACGAGCAGTACTTC. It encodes CASSRAIWDSSYEQYF.

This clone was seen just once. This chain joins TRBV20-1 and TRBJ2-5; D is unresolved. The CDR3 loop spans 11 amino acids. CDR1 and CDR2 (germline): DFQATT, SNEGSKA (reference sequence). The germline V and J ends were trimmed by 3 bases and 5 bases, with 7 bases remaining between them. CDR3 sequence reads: CSARWTETQYF. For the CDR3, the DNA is TGCAGTGCTAGGTGGACGGAGACCCAGTACTTC.

CDR3 DNA: TGTGCCAGCAGCTTTCAGGGACGGGATCTAGAGACCCAGTACTTC. It translates to CASSFQGRDLETQYF. The chain employs TRBV7-2 and TRBJ2-5, with D perhaps TRBD1 or TRBD2 (5 bases each). CDR3 size: 15 residues. The ends were cut back, 3 bases at V and 4 bases at J, with 15 bases in the middle. Per germline, CDR1 SGHTA and CDR2 FQGNSA.

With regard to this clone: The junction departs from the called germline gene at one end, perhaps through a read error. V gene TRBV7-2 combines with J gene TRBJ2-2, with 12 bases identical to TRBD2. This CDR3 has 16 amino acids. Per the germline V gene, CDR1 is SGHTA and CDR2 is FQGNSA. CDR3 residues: CASSLAGGPGTGELFF. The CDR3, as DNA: TGTGCCAGCAGCCTAGCGGGAGGGCCCGGCACCGGGGAGCTGTTTTTT.

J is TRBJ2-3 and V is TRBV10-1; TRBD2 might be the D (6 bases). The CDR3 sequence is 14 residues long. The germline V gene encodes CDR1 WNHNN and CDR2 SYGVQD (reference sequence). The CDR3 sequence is CATRPGLSTDTQYF. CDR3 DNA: TGCGCTACTCGGCCGGGACTCAGCACAGATACGCAGTATTTT.

DNA of the CDR3: TGTGCCACCAGCAGAGCTGGGGTAGGCACTGAAGCTTTCTTT. It specifies CATSRAGVGTEAFF. V is TRBV15 and J is TRBJ1-1, with D uncertain. V lost 1 base and J 4 bases, leaving 10 bases between the germline ends. The CDR3 consists of 14 residues. Looked up from germline, CDR1 is LNHNV and CDR2 is YYDKDF (reference sequence).

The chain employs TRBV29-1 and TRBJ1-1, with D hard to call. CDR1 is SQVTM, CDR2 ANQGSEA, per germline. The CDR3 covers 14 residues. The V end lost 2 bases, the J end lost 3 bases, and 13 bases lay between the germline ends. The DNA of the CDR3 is TGCAGCGTTGAATGGAGCCTTGGGGACACTGAAGCTTTCTTT. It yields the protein CSVEWSLGDTEAFF.